This T cell receptor beta chain was observed in a study of identical twins. Broader study findings: Insertion counts were lower in abundant cord blood beta clonotypes, a trend that memory repertoires did not show. Models underestimated TCR alpha sharing (out-of-frame) in monozygotic twins.

Germline V lookup: CDR1 SEHNR, CDR2 FQNEAQ (reference sequence). Trimming took off 2 bases at V and 8 bases at J, with 19 bases between the two ends. There are 16 residues in the CDR3. About this clonotype itself: The antigen is undetermined.

Addition of a universal primer site occurred through template switching, and cDNA carried unique molecular identifiers. MiXCR, run by TCRdb on the 5' RACE reads, gives a single entry per CDR3 protein. Among some 500,000 distinct CDR3 sequences listed, 9.6% were seen once. The data also belong to a second study, concerning yellow fever vaccine responses in identical twins.

The rearrangement uses TRBV7-9 and TRBJ2-4; a weak D match, TRBD1 (6 bases). Sequencing was done on a sample of PBMCs. The sequence was obtained from a woman aged 18-30 years in good health. CDR3 sequence: CASSLRGTGKSDIQYF. The DNA for the CDR3 is TGTGCCAGCAGCTTAAGGGGGACGGGCAAATCGGACATTCAGTACTTC.